This T cell receptor beta chain came from a study of long-term antiretroviral therapy in people with HIV. Study information: Initial samples were collected about a decade before the 2015 immediate-ART recommendation. General study findings and limits: HIV repertoires covered narrower CDR3 length ranges than controls did.

Worth noting for this clone: What it binds is not known.

The assay, immunoSEQ v3.0, was run at survey level. Here immunoSEQ multiplex PCR was the method, and the copy in TCRdb shows in-frame clones only, minus some. The sample carries approximately 20,000 clones, less than 85% recorded once. CDR1 is SEHNR, CDR2 FQNEAQ, per germline (reference sequence). This CDR3 is built from 14 residues. Deletions cut 5 bases from V and 7 bases from J, with 14 bases between. This sequence joins TRBV7-9 and TRBJ2-2; TRBD2 is a possible D gene (5 bases). This TCR came from a middle-aged woman with HIV. The sample was unsorted PBMCs, taken 0.2 years after starting antiretroviral therapy. CDR3: CASSRTLRGGELFF. The CDR3 DNA follows: TGTGCCAGCAGCCGGACTTTACGAGGCGGGGAGCTGTTTTTT.